The clone carrying this T cell receptor (beta chain) was observed a handful of times. The target antigen is unknown. These data belong to a study of CD8+ T cells in alopecia areata. Germline CDR1 is SGHKS and CDR2 is YYEKEE (reference sequence). The CDR3 length is 14 residues. Trimming removed 5 bases from V and 4 bases from J; junction bases left unmatched: 6. Treatment specified: oral pan-JAK inhibitor, 5-10 mg twice daily. From alopecia areata patients, lesional scalp punch biopsies and peripheral blood were collected. It was cDNA, reverse transcribed from extracted RNA, that served as the sequencing template. Sequencing was performed with immunoSEQ multiplex PCR; in TCRdb, only in-frame clones are kept and a portion is missing. The table has about 190,000 clones, 64% seen once. Notes on the study in general: Possibly because of HLA-related factors, TCR sharing was less clear across patients than in mice. Sequences from scalp samples also cover resident alphabeta T cells of normal skin.

The chain recombines TRBV5-5 with TRBJ1-2; 9 positions match TRBD1. Sample: CD4+ T cells sorted from blood, taken at week 4, from a patient treated with tofacitinib. This TCR was recovered from a human donor with alopecia areata. CDR3 nucleotides: TGTGCCAGCAGGACCGGGACAGGGCTCTATGGCTACACCTTC. This codes for CASRTGTGLYGYTF.